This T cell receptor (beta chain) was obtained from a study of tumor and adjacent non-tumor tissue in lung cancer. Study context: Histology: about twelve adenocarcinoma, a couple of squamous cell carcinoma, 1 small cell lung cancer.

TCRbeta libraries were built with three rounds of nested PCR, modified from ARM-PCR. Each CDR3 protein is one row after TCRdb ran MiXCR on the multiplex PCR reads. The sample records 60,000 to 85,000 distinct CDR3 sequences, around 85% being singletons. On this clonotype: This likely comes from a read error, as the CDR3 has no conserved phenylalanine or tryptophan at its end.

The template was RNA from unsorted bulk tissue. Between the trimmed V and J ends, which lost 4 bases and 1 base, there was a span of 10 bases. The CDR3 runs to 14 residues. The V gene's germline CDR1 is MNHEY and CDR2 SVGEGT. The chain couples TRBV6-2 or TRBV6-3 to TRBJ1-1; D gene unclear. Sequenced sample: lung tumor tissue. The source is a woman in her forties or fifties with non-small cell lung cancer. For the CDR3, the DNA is TGTGCCAGCAGTTGCTCGACGGGGAACACTGAAGCTTTCTCT. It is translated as CASSCSTGNTEAFS.